Described below is a single T cell receptor (beta chain) sequence and its context. TCRdb's copy holds only in-frame clones and misses some; the assay was immunoSEQ multiplex PCR. The sample lists about 350,000 clones; 85% to 90% were seen once. This record comes from a study of blood T cell repertoires in COVID-19. Germline V gives CDR1 MDHEN, CDR2 SYDVKM. After removal of 4 bases from V and 6 bases from J, the junction contained 7 bases not matched to a gene. CDR3 length: 14 residues. The TCR originated in a woman in her 30s who had been exposed to COVID-19. Material: PBMCs or T cells enriched from blood (not recorded which). J is TRBJ1-1 and V is TRBV28, with 8 bases identical to TRBD1. Here the CDR3 reads CASSSGGVGAEAFF. Here the CDR3 DNA reads TGTGCCAGCAGTTCAGGGGGCGTGGGGGCTGAAGCTTTCTTT.